The clone carrying this T cell receptor beta chain occurred a few times. No antigen is known for it. The sample originates from a study of T-cell reconstitution after alpha-beta-depleted transplantation in children. Findings and caveats of the study: Roughly two months post-transplant, alpha-beta T cells reportedly originated from several hundred graft clones that had expanded. T-cell counts and diversity were attributed mostly to newly produced T cells one year after transplant.

CDR3 length: 14 residues. Germline CDR1 SGHRS, CDR2 YFSETQ. V was pared by 4 bases and J by 5 bases, with 15 bases between. Using unique molecular identifiers, the investigators prepared the TCRbeta library. TCRdb recomputed calls from the PCR reads with MiXCR, one row per CDR3 protein. The table shows just over 950,000 distinct CDR3 sequences, with roughly 29% occurring only once. The sequence was obtained from a boy under two years old who had a stem cell transplant for SCID, so the T cells may come from the graft donor. The chain combines TRBV5-1 with TRBJ2-5; no clear D gene. Sequencing was performed on PBMCs, mostly from graft donor cells, taken 360 days after TCRalphabeta/CD19-depleted stem cell transplant. The CDR3 loop is CASSPSMNKETQYF. DNA for the CDR3: TGCGCCAGCAGCCCGTCGATGAATAAGGAGACCCAGTACTTC.